The rows below give T cell receptor beta chains drawn from one sample of a study of T cell responses to AZD1222 COVID-19 vaccine. TCRdb keeps only in-frame clones here, not all; method: immunoSEQ multiplex PCR. The sample includes around 140,000 clones, 90% to 95% of them seen just once. This sample comprised peripheral blood, obtained 28 days after the second AZD1222 dose. These receptors originate from an adult who received the AZD1222 COVID-19 vaccine. Each CDR3 is given with its conserved first and last residue. Fields, in order: V gene, D gene, clone size, J gene, CDR3 DNA, CDR3 protein. A D gene is named only where the DNA matches it firmly. Some rows mark clone size as missing; the rest say once, few, many or name a class of expanded clone.

TRBV4-1,NA,once,TRBJ1-4,TGCGCCAGCAGTTTACGGCTGATTGCTAATGAAAAACTGTTTTTT,CASSLRLIANEKLFF
TRBV7-2,TRBD2,NA,TRBJ2-5,TGTGCCAGCAGCTTAGGTGCGGGGGTGGGAGAGACCCAGTACTTC,CASSLGAGVGETQYF
TRBV6-5,NA,NA,TRBJ1-1,TGTGCCAGCAGTTCTCACCCCGATGCTGAAGCTTTCTTT,CASSSHPDAEAFF
TRBV6-1,TRBD2,NA,TRBJ2-5,TGTGCCAGCAGTGAAGCAGCGGGGGGAATGGAGACCCAGTACTTC,CASSEAAGGMETQYF
TRBV28,TRBD1,NA,TRBJ1-2,TGTGCCAGCGTCGGACAGGGGACACCCTATGGCTACACCTTC,CASVGQGTPYGYTF
TRBV2,NA,NA,TRBJ2-6,TGTGCCAGCAGTGAAACGGGGCGTGGGGCCAACGTCCTGACTTTC,CASSETGRGANVLTF
TRBV2,TRBD1,NA,TRBJ2-6,TGTGCCAGCAGTGCAACAGGGGATGGGGCCAACGTCCTGACTTTC,CASSATGDGANVLTF
TRBV7-3,TRBD2,NA,TRBJ2-5,TGTGCCAGCAGCCTAAACCCAGCGGGGGGCCGGGAGACCCAGTACTTC,CASSLNPAGGRETQYF
TRBV16,NA,NA,TRBJ1-5,TGTGCCAGCAGCCAAATTATGGTTCAGCCCCAGCATTTT,CASSQIMVQPQHF
TRBV5-1,NA,NA,TRBJ1-5,TGCGCCAGCAGCTTGGGCTTGAGGGAGAACAATCAGCCCCAGCATTTT,CASSLGLRENNQPQHF
TRBV3-1/TRBV3-2,TRBD1,NA,TRBJ2-2,TGTGCCAGCTTAGTGCCAGGACAGGGACACCGGGGAGCTGTTTTT,CASLVPGQGHRGAVF
TRBV11-2,TRBD2,NA,TRBJ2-3,TGTGCCAGCAGCGCGATAACTAGCGGGGGCGCAGATACGCAGTATTTT,CASSAITSGGADTQYF
TRBV9,NA,NA,TRBJ1-5,TGTGCCAGCAGCGTAGGGGTTGGGGTCGGACCCCAGCATTTT,CASSVGVGVGPQHF
TRBV12-3/TRBV12-4,NA,NA,TRBJ1-5,TGTGCCAGCACCCGGACTCGTAATCAGCCCCAGCATTTT,CASTRTRNQPQHF
TRBV7-8,NA,NA,TRBJ2-3,TGTGCCAGCAGCTTTACAGGGCCCACAGATACGCAGTATTTT,CASSFTGPTDTQYF
TRBV4-1,NA,NA,TRBJ1-5,TGCGCCAGCAGCCAAGTTGGCCAGCCCCAGCATTTT,CASSQVGQPQHF
TRBV24-1,NA,once,TRBJ2-7,TGTGCCACCAGTGATACCACAGGGATTATGGACTTC,CATSDTTGIMDF
TRBV10-2,NA,NA,TRBJ2-7,TGCGCCAGCAGTGACTTAAAGGTCCCCTCCTACGAGCAGTACTTC,CASSDLKVPSYEQYF
TRBV7-9,NA,NA,TRBJ1-2,TGTGCCAGCAGCAGCCAATTAAGGGGTGGCTACACCTTC,CASSSQLRGGYTF
TRBV11-3,NA,NA,TRBJ2-7,TGTGCCAGCAGCTTTAGGGGTTCCTACGAGCAGTACTTC,CASSFRGSYEQYF
TRBV5-8,NA,once,TRBJ2-5,TGTGCCAGCAGCTTCGGACAGACCAAAGAGACCCAGTACTTC,CASSFGQTKETQYF
TRBV12-3/TRBV12-4,NA,NA,TRBJ1-1,TGTGCGACCAGGGGCTGGGACACTGAAGCTTTCTTT,CATRGWDTEAFF
TRBV5-4,TRBD2,NA,TRBJ2-3,TGTGCCAGCAGCGCGCCCGGGACTAGCGGTGGGGATACGCAGTATTTT,CASSAPGTSGGDTQYF
TRBV28,NA,NA,TRBJ2-7,TGTGCCAGCAGTAGGCTAGGGGGACGGGACTACGAGCAGTACTTC,CASSRLGGRDYEQYF
TRBV10-3,TRBD2,NA,TRBJ2-3,TGTGCCGCGGGGACTAGCGGGAGCACAGATACGCAGTATTTT,CAAGTSGSTDTQYF
TRBV14,NA,NA,TRBJ1-6,TGTGCCAGCAGCCAATCGGCCCTGCGATTACCGGGGGCCCTCCACTTT,CASSQSALRLPGALHF
TRBV5-8,NA,NA,TRBJ1-5,TGTGCCAGCAGTCTCCTGAGGGGGTCGGGCAATCAGCCCCAGCATTTT,CASSLLRGSGNQPQHF
TRBV7-2,TRBD2,NA,TRBJ2-1,TGTGCCAGCAGCTTAGTGAGCGGGAGCAATGAGCAGTTCTTC,CASSLVSGSNEQFF
TRBV7-2,TRBD2,NA,TRBJ2-2,TGTGCCAGCAGCACCTGGGGGGGGCTGTTTTTT,CASSTWGGLFF
TRBV2,NA,NA,TRBJ1-2,TGTGCCAGCAGGGAAGGCGGGACCAACTATGGCCACACCTTC,CASREGGTNYGHTF
TRBV5-1,TRBD1,NA,TRBJ1-2,TGCGCCAGCAGTCTACGTACAGGGGGAGGCTACACCTTC,CASSLRTGGGYTF
TRBV4-2,NA,NA,TRBJ1-5,TGTGCCAGCAGCCAAGCGGGGAATAGCAATCAGCCCCAGCATTTT,CASSQAGNSNQPQHF
TRBV19,TRBD1,once,TRBJ1-5,TGTGCCAGTAGGGGACAGGGGATAATTCCCCAGCATTTT,CASRGQGIIPQHF
TRBV18,NA,NA,TRBJ1-2,TGTGCCAGCTCACCAGGGACAACAACTAACTATGGCTACACCTTC,CASSPGTTTNYGYTF
TRBV18,NA,NA,TRBJ2-2,TGTGCCAGCTCTACAGGTCTGGCCGCTAACACCGGGGAGCTGTTTTTT,CASSTGLAANTGELFF
TRBV19,TRBD1,NA,TRBJ2-7,TGTGCCAGCCAAGGGACAGGGGGCTACGAGCAGTACTTC,CASQGTGGYEQYF
TRBV7-2,TRBD2,NA,TRBJ2-1,TGTGCCAGCAGCCCTCCCGGACTAGCGGGAGTTGAGCAGTTCTTC,CASSPPGLAGVEQFF
TRBV5-4,TRBD1,NA,TRBJ1-2,TGTGCCAGCAGCTGGACAGGGGGCGCTTTGTATGGCAACTATGGCTACACCTTC,CASSWTGGALYGNYGYTF
TRBV3-1/TRBV3-2,NA,NA,TRBJ2-3,TGTGCCAGCAGCCAATCCTTCCAGACTCCAGACACAGATACGCAGTATTTT,CASSQSFQTPDTDTQYF
TRBV28,NA,NA,TRBJ2-5,TGTGCCACTACAGGTGTCCAAGAGACCCAGTACTTC,CATTGVQETQYF
TRBV28,NA,once,TRBJ2-5,TGTGCCAGCAGTCTCCCTGGGTCTCCCCCAGAGACCCAGTACTTC,CASSLPGSPPETQYF
TRBV4-3,NA,NA,TRBJ2-3,TGCGCCAGCAGCCAAACAGGACTCGACACAGATACGCAGTATTTT,CASSQTGLDTDTQYF
TRBV7-2,NA,NA,TRBJ1-1,TGTGCCAGCAGCATATCGAGCGGGGCCTTGGGTGAAGCTTTCTTT,CASSISSGALGEAFF
TRBV7-9,TRBD1,once,TRBJ1-2,TGTGCCAGCAGCTCAGACGGACAGGGGGATGGCTACACCTTC,CASSSDGQGDGYTF
TRBV4-3,NA,NA,TRBJ2-3,TGCGCCAGCAGCCAAGGGAACGGGGCCTCCACAGATACGCAGTATTTT,CASSQGNGASTDTQYF
TRBV5-6,NA,NA,TRBJ2-2,TGTGCCAGCAGCCAAACCAACACCGGGGAGCTGTTTTTT,CASSQTNTGELFF
TRBV27,TRBD1,NA,TRBJ1-5,TGTGCCAGCAGTCAGGACAGGGGATATCAGCCCCAGCATTTT,CASSQDRGYQPQHF
TRBV7-2,TRBD2,NA,TRBJ2-5,TGTGCCAGCAGCCACGGACTAGTCGGGTGGGAGACCCAGTACTTC,CASSHGLVGWETQYF
TRBV7-2,NA,NA,TRBJ1-1,TGTGCCAGCAGCTTGGGAGGGGTAAACACTGAAGCTTTCTTT,CASSLGGVNTEAFF
TRBV4-1,NA,NA,TRBJ1-2,TGCGCCAGCAGCCACAGGGAAGACTATGGCTACACCTTC,CASSHREDYGYTF
TRBV12-3/TRBV12-4,NA,NA,TRBJ1-1,TGTGCCACGGGTCGCGGGGCGGAGGGTGAAGCTTTCTTT,CATGRGAEGEAFF
TRBV15,NA,NA,TRBJ1-4,TGTGCCACCAGCAGAGGTCCTCTCCGGGATGAAAAACTGTTTTTT,CATSRGPLRDEKLFF
TRBV15,NA,NA,TRBJ2-3,TGTGCCACCAGCGGACAATGGGGAATGGTCACAGATACGCAGTATTTT,CATSGQWGMVTDTQYF
TRBV5-1,TRBD1,NA,TRBJ2-7,TGCGCCAGCAGCATAGACAGGGGGAACGAGCAGTACTTC,CASSIDRGNEQYF
TRBV5-4,TRBD2,NA,TRBJ2-5,TGTGCCAGCAGCTCTGAACCGACTAGCGGGATTGAGACCCAGTACTTC,CASSSEPTSGIETQYF
TRBV29-1,TRBD1,NA,TRBJ1-2,TGCAGCGGTACAGGGGCCAGCTATGGCTACACCTTC,CSGTGASYGYTF
TRBV29-1,NA,NA,TRBJ2-5,TGCAGCGTTACCCAGAGGGTCCAAGAGACCCAGTACTTC,CSVTQRVQETQYF
TRBV5-1,NA,NA,TRBJ2-2,TGCGCCAGCAGCTTGTTTCTGGCAGAAAACACCGGGGAGCTGTTTTTT,CASSLFLAENTGELFF
TRBV5-1,NA,NA,TRBJ1-2,TGCGCCAGCAGCTTGACTTCCGGGACCCCTACCTACACCTTC,CASSLTSGTPTYTF
TRBV4-3,TRBD1,NA,TRBJ2-7,TGCGCCAGCAGTCTTTCTCCGGGACAGGGCTACGAGCAGTACTTC,CASSLSPGQGYEQYF